This TCR beta chain is from a study of T cells in Graves' hyperthyroidism and ophthalmopathy. Amplified TCR beta CDR3 regions came from RNA transcripts. The primer set for the first-round RT-PCR of the TCR CDR3 was HTBI. TCRdb used MiXCR to reprocess the multiplex PCR reads, holding one entry per CDR3 protein. The sample shows 600,000 to 700,000 distinct CDR3 sequences, roughly 14% of them seen only once. The CDR3 is 16 residues long. V was cut by 11 bases and J by 3 bases, with 22 bases left in between. Per the germline V gene, CDR1 is ENHRY and CDR2 is SYGVKD. Sequencing was performed on blood. This chain links TRBV10-3 with TRBJ2-2; D possibly corresponds to TRBD2 (6 bases). The source of this sequence is a woman aged 35 to 49 with Graves' ophthalmopathy. The CDR3 DNA reads as TGTGCCGGAGGCCTAATTGTGCGGGACCACACCGGGGAGCTGTTTTTT. It codes for CAGGLIVRDHTGELFF.